This T cell receptor beta chain was captured in a study of T-cell memory formation after mild COVID-19. At the level of the study: Largely donor-specific sequence clusters came from a couple of donors.

Constant-segment primers and 5'RACE yielded cDNA libraries for TCR alpha and TCR beta, each carrying sample barcodes and UMIs. MiXCR was run by TCRdb on the 5' RACE reads, yielding one entry per CDR3 protein. Among roughly 240,000 distinct CDR3 sequences listed, 15% to 19% were seen once. Germline V gene lookup returns CDR1 SGHAT and CDR2 FQNNGV. The CDR3 is made up of 13 amino acids. The V and J ends lost 8 bases and 0 bases respectively, with 9 bases between them. Regarding this clonotype: No antigen is known for it.

Study-wide results and limits: That cross-reactive memory joined was suggested by some responding clones appearing in pre-infection memory.

The sample taken for sequencing was PBMCs or a T cell subset sorted from them (not recorded which). The chain links TRBV11-2 to TRBJ2-3; the D call may be TRBD1 or TRBD2 (5 bases each). This TCR came from an adult woman who had mild COVID-19 (a few samples of this study predate the infection). Cell type and time point are not known. The CDR3 spells CASGTPSTDTQYF. DNA of the CDR3: TGTGCCAGCGGGACCCCTAGCACAGATACGCAGTATTTT.